Listed below are T cell receptor beta chains from one sample, sequenced in a study of blood T cell repertoires in COVID-19. Produced via immunoSEQ multiplex PCR; TCRdb's table is partial and in-frame only. There are approximately 300,000 clones in the sample; around 90% occur only once, and under 20% lies in the top ten. Sequenced sample: PBMCs or T cells enriched from blood (not recorded which). The source of these receptors is a woman aged 25 to 39 who had recovered from COVID-19. Both conserved end residues are part of each CDR3. A D gene is named only where the DNA matches it firmly. Where a row states a size, it is once, few, many or the class of an expanded clone; other rows omit it.

CASSPGTASTDTQYF TGTGCCAGCAGCCCCGGGACAGCTAGCACAGATACGCAGTATTTT TRBJ2-3 TRBV9 TRBD1 .
CASSLKASRYPYEQYF TGTGCCAGCAGTTTAAAAGCCTCAAGATATCCCTACGAGCAGTACTTC TRBJ2-7 TRBV27 . .
CASSPRGRSSYNEQFF TGTGCCAGCAGTCCCCGAGGGCGCAGCTCCTACAATGAGCAGTTCTTC TRBJ2-1 TRBV27 . .
CASSPHKGGQPQHF TGTGCCAGCAGCCCGCACAAGGGGGGGCAGCCCCAGCATTTT TRBJ1-5 TRBV3-1/TRBV3-2 . few
CASSLEEGSGSPLHF TGCGCCAGCAGCTTGGAGGAAGGCTCGGGATCACCCCTCCACTTT TRBJ1-6 TRBV5-1 . .
CASSKRGGRVSPYEQYF TGTGCCAGCAGCAAACGGGGCGGGAGGGTTTCCCCGTACGAGCAGTACTTC TRBJ2-7 TRBV21-1 . .
CASSAGPRNTEAFF TGCGCCAGCAGTGCGGGACCCCGGAACACTGAAGCTTTCTTT TRBJ1-1 TRBV4-3 . .
CASSQATGQPYNEQFF TGCGCCAGCAGCCAAGCGACAGGACAACCCTACAATGAGCAGTTCTTC TRBJ2-1 TRBV4-3 . .
CASMRTEDTEAFF TGTGCCAGCATGAGGACAGAGGACACTGAAGCTTTCTTT TRBJ1-1 TRBV2 . .
CASRREPTEAFF TGCGCCAGCAGACGAGAACCAACTGAAGCTTTCTTT TRBJ1-1 TRBV5-1 . .
CASSFSPGEGQPQHF TGTGCCAGCAGTTTCTCACCAGGGGAAGGGCAGCCCCAGCATTTT TRBJ1-5 TRBV28 . .
CASSYTPQDYEQYF TGTGCCAGCAGTTATACTCCCCAGGACTACGAGCAGTACTTC TRBJ2-7 TRBV6-5 . .
CASSLGLSGHNEQFF TGCGCCAGCAGCTTGGGTCTTAGCGGTCACAATGAGCAGTTCTTC TRBJ2-1 TRBV5-1 . .
CASSLFLPVAGVVDEQFF TGTGCCAGCAGTTTATTCCTCCCCGTCGCGGGGGTGGTGGATGAGCAGTTCTTC TRBJ2-1 TRBV28 TRBD2 .
CASSKGLAEADTQYF TGCGCCAGCAGCAAGGGACTAGCGGAGGCAGATACGCAGTATTTT TRBJ2-3 TRBV5-1 TRBD2 .
CASSGGTGPYEQYF TGTGCCAGCAGTGGGGGGACAGGACCCTACGAGCAGTACTTC TRBJ2-7 TRBV25-1 TRBD1 few
CASSSKLAGQETQYF TGTGCCAGCAGCTCCAAACTAGCGGGTCAAGAGACCCAGTACTTC TRBJ2-5 TRBV7-8 TRBD2 .
CASSTGGTSGEGETQYF TGTGCCAGCAGTACGGGGGGGACTAGCGGGGAAGGAGAGACCCAGTACTTC TRBJ2-5 TRBV5-4 TRBD2 once
CASSYPGVEAFF TGTGCCAGCAGCTACCCTGGAGTTGAAGCTTTCTTT TRBJ1-1 TRBV7-2 . .
CASSPTGGRGETQYF TGTGCCAGCAGCCCTACAGGGGGCAGGGGAGAGACCCAGTACTTC TRBJ2-5 TRBV11-2 TRBD1 .
CASSKRRTGFTYEQYF TGTGCCAGCAGCAAGCGCCGGACAGGGTTTACCTACGAGCAGTACTTC TRBJ2-7 TRBV13 TRBD1 .
CASSYGRFNQPQHF TGTGCCAGCAGTTACGGGAGATTCAACCAGCCCCAGCATTTT TRBJ1-5 TRBV6-2/TRBV6-3 . .
CSARGPISGTGESSNQPQHF TGCAGTGCTCGTGGGCCTATCTCCGGGACAGGGGAGTCTAGCAATCAGCCCCAGCATTTT TRBJ1-5 TRBV20-1 TRBD1 .
CASSLTGTSLGGQYF TGTGCCAGCAGCCTTACCGGGACTAGTCTCGGAGGGCAGTATTTT TRBJ2-3 TRBV7-3 TRBD2 .
CAWSVSQGLSWQYF TGTGCCTGGAGTGTGAGTCAGGGGCTATCTTGGCAGTACTTC TRBJ2-7 TRBV30 . .
CASSLQGNYEQYF TGTGCCAGCAGCTTACAGGGTAACTACGAGCAGTACTTC TRBJ2-7 TRBV28 . once
CASSFLAGAQETQYF TGTGCCAGCAGTTTTCTAGCGGGAGCTCAAGAGACCCAGTACTTC TRBJ2-5 TRBV28 TRBD2 .
CASRGTSSYNSPLHF TGTGCCAGCCGGGGGACCAGCTCCTATAATTCACCCCTCCACTTT TRBJ1-6 TRBV28 . .
CASSGDRGSYNEQFF TGTGCCAGCAGTGGGGACAGGGGCTCCTACAATGAGCAGTTCTTC TRBJ2-1 TRBV2 TRBD1 .
CASSSDLRAGNTIYF TGTGCCAGCAGTTCCGACTTGCGAGCTGGAAACACCATATATTTT TRBJ1-3 TRBV28 . .
CASSFLGGTGELFF TGTGCCAGCAGCTTTCTAGGGGGCACCGGGGAGCTGTTTTTT TRBJ2-2 TRBV11-1 . .
CASSFGAKNIQYF TGTGCCAGCAGTTTCGGAGCCAAAAACATTCAGTACTTC TRBJ2-4 TRBV12-3/TRBV12-4 . .
CASSPLGTAGDEQFF TGTGCCAGCAGCCCGCTGGGGACAGCGGGCGATGAGCAGTTCTTC TRBJ2-1 TRBV5-6 . .
CASSQFKGASGSFYHEQYF TGCGCCAGCAGCCAATTCAAAGGGGCTAGCGGGTCTTTCTATCACGAGCAGTACTTC TRBJ2-7 TRBV4-3 TRBD2 .
CASRNRVSGYTF TGTGCCAGCAGGAACAGGGTCTCGGGCTACACCTTC TRBJ1-2 TRBV6-5 . .
CASSLLSQVAQYF TGTGCCAGCAGCTTACTTTCCCAAGTGGCGCAGTACTTC TRBJ2-7 TRBV7-2 . few
CASSLGLMGTSGGYNEQFF TGTGCCAGCAGTTTGGGCTTGATGGGGACTAGCGGGGGTTACAATGAGCAGTTCTTC TRBJ2-1 TRBV28 TRBD2 once
CASSLIGDTGELFF TGTGCCAGCAGTTTAATAGGGGACACCGGGGAGCTGTTTTTT TRBJ2-2 TRBV28 . .
CASSLGAGGGETQYF TGTGCCAGCAGTTTAGGGGCAGGGGGTGGGGAGACCCAGTACTTC TRBJ2-5 TRBV27 TRBD1 .
CAWSLRNTIYF TGTGCCTGGAGTCTGCGGAACACCATATATTTT TRBJ1-3 TRBV30 . .
CASILETGNSPLHF TGTGCCAGCATCTTGGAGACAGGAAATTCACCCCTCCACTTT TRBJ1-6 TRBV6-5 . .
CASNALGRTVNQPQHF TGTGCCAGCAACGCCCTGGGACGGACAGTTAATCAGCCCCAGCATTTT TRBJ1-5 TRBV28 . once
CASSMGTSGGEETQYF TGTGCCAGCAGCATGGGGACTAGCGGGGGGGAGGAGACCCAGTACTTC TRBJ2-5 TRBV5-4 TRBD2 .
CASRTLGERKTFF TGTGCCAGCAGAACCTTAGGAGAAAGAAAAACTTTCTTT TRBJ1-1 TRBV28 . .
CASSLGNSRYGYTF TGTGCCAGCAGCTTGGGGAACAGCCGCTATGGCTACACCTTC TRBJ1-2 TRBV5-6 . .
CSASGGISSYNEQFF TGCAGTGCTAGTGGCGGAATCAGCTCCTACAATGAGCAGTTCTTC TRBJ2-1 TRBV20-1 . .
CASSQGVMNTEAFF TGTGCCAGCAGCCAGGGGGTAATGAACACTGAAGCTTTCTTT TRBJ1-1 TRBV6-5 TRBD1 .
CASRNPLAGIGYTF TGTGCCAGCAGGAACCCCCTGGCCGGGATCGGCTACACCTTC TRBJ1-2 TRBV6-5 . .
CATIQPDSGLYNEQFF TGTGCCACCATCCAACCGGATAGCGGGCTGTACAATGAGCAGTTCTTC TRBJ2-1 TRBV15 TRBD2 .
CASSLRPGTSGSTDTQYF TGTGCCAGCAGCTTAAGGCCCGGGACTAGCGGGTCCACAGATACGCAGTATTTT TRBJ2-3 TRBV7-8 TRBD2 .
CATSDLGQGEWDGYTF TGTGCCACCAGTGATCTAGGACAGGGCGAGTGGGATGGCTACACCTTC TRBJ1-2 TRBV24-1 TRBD1 once